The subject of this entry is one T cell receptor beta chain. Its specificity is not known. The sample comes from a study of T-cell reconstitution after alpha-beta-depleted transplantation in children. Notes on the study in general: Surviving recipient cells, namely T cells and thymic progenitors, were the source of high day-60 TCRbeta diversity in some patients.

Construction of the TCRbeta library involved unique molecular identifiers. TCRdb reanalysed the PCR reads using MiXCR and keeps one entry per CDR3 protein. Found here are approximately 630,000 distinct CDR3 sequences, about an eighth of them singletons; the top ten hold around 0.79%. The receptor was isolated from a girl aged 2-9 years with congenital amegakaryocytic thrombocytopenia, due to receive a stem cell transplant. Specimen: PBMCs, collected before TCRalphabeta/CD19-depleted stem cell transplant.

In nucleotides, the CDR3 is TGTGCCAGCAGCCCCCCTCACATAAGCTACGAGCAGTACTTC. This codes for CASSPPHISYEQYF. The chain couples TRBV7-2 to TRBJ2-7; the D is unclear. The CDR3 length is 14 residues. Germline assignment: CDR1 SGHTA and CDR2 FQGNSA. Trimming took 5 bases from V and 3 from J, leaving 14 bases between them.